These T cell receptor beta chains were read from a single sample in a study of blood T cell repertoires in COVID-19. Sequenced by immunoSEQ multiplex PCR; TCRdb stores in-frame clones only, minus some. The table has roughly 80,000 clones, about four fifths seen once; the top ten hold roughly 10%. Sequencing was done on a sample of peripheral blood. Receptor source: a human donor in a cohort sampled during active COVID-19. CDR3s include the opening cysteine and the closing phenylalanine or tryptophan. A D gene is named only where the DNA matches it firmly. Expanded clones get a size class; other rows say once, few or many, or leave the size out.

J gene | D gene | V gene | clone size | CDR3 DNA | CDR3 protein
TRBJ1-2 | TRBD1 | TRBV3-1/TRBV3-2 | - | TGTGCCAGCAGCTCCTGGTCAGGGGGCCCAGGGGAGGGCTACACCTTC | CASSSWSGGPGEGYTF
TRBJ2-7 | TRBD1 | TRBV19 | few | TGTGCCAGTAGTTTAAGACAGGGAGAGAACTACGAGCAGTACTTC | CASSLRQGENYEQYF
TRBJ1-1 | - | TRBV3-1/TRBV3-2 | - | TGTGCCAGCAGCCGGCAAGAGGGTCAGGGGACCCAAGCTTTCTTT | CASSRQEGQGTQAFF
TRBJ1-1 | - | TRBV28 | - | TGTGCCAGCAGTTTATCATCGGGAAACGAGGCTGAAGCTTTCTTT | CASSLSSGNEAEAFF
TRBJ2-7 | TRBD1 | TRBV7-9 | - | TGTGCCAGCAGCACCGGGACAGGGTCTCACGAGCAGTACTTC | CASSTGTGSHEQYF
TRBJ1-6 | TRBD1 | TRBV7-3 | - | TGTGCCAGCAGCCCCGGGACAGGGAGGTCACCCCTCCACTTT | CASSPGTGRSPLHF
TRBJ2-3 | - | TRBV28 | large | TGTGCCAGCAGTTTAGAAGGGGCTGGGGATACGCAGTATTTT | CASSLEGAGDTQYF
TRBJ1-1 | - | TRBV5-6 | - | TGTGCCAGCAGCTTTCCGGGAATTAACACTGAAGCTTTCTTT | CASSFPGINTEAFF
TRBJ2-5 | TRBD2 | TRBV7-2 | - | TGTGCCAGCAGCAAAGCGGGAGTCCAAGAGACCCAGTACTTC | CASSKAGVQETQYF
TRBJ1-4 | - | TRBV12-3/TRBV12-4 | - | TGTGCCAGCAGTCTACAGGGAGAAAAACTGTTTTTT | CASSLQGEKLFF